This TCR beta chain comes out of a study of blood T cell repertoires in COVID-19. About the study: Acute-phase and convalescent COVID-19 samples originated in the United States, Italy and Spain. The analysed material was cDNA or gDNA that came from T cells, B-cell-depleted T cells, or PBMCs.

As originally analysed: It was from reference gene primer amplification that nucleated cell counts were estimated. Data came from immunoSEQ multiplex PCR; TCRdb stores just in-frame clones and leaves some out. From that table come the V and J calls and clone size; the DNA was used to work out D and trimming. The sample has 100,000 to 140,000 clones; over 60% are singletons. The CDR3 sequence is 12 residues long. Germline loops: CDR1 SGHRS, CDR2 YFSETQ. V lost 0 bases to trimming and J lost 2 bases, with 2 bases between them. Sequences were obtained from peripheral blood. V is TRBV5-1 and J is TRBJ2-5; D uncertain. The sequence was collected from a man between 65 and 79 years old with acute or convalescent COVID-19. The CDR3 loop is CASSLAQETQYF. In nucleotides, the CDR3 is TGCGCCAGCAGCTTGGCTCAAGAGACCCAGTACTTC. The variable domain in full, with the rest retrieved from reference TRBV5-1 and TRBJ2-5, is KAGVTQTPRYLIKTRGQQVTLSCSPISGHRSVSWYQQTPGQGLQFLFEYFSETQRNKGNFPGRFSGRQFSNSRSEMNVSTLELGDSALYLCASSLAQETQYFGPGTRLLVL.